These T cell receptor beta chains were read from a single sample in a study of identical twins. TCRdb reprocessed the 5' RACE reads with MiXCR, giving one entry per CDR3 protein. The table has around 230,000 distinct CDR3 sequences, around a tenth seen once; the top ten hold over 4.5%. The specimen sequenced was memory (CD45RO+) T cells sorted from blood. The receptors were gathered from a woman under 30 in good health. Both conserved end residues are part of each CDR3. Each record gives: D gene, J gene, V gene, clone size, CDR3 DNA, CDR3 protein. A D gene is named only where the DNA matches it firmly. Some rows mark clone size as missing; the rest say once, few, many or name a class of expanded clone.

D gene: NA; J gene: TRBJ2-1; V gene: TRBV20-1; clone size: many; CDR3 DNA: TGCAGTTTCTGGCACAGTGGGCCTGTCAATGAGCAGTTCTTC; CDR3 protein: CSFWHSGPVNEQFF
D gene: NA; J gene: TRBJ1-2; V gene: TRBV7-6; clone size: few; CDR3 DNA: TGTGCCAGCAGCTTAGTAGGGGGGCTAGGCTACACCTTC; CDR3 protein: CASSLVGGLGYTF
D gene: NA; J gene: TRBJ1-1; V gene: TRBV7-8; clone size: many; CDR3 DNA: TGTGCCAGCAGACTCGGAGGCCCCAAGATGAACACTGAAGCTTTCTTT; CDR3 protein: CASRLGGPKMNTEAFF
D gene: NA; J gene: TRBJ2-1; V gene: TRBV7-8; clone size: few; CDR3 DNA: TGTGCCAGCAGCTTAGGATTCAGGAACAATGAGCAGTTCTTC; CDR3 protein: CASSLGFRNNEQFF
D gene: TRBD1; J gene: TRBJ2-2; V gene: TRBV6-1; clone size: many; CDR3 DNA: TGTGCCAGCAGCCAGGGGGCGGGTAACACCGGGGAGCTGTTTTTT; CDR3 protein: CASSQGAGNTGELFF
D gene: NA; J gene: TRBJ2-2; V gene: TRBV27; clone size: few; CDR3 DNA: TGTGCCAGCATGACCAGGACAGCCGGGGAGCTGTTTTTT; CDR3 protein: CASMTRTAGELFF
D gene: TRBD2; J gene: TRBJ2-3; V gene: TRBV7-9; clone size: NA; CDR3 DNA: TGTGCCAGCAGCCGACTAGCGGGAGATCGTGCAGATACGCAGTATTTT; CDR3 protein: CASSRLAGDRADTQYF
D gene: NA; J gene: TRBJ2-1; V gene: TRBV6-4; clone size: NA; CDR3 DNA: TGTGCCAGCAGCCGTTACTCCTACAATGAGCAGTTCTTC; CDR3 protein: CASSRYSYNEQFF
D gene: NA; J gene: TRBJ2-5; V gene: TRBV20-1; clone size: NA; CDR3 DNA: TGCAGTGCTAGAGATCGTGGGACCCAGTACTTC; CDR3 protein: CSARDRGTQYF
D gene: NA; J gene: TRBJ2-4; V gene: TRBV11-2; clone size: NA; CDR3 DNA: TGTGCCAGCAGCTCCTTACGAGACAAAAACATTCAGTACTTC; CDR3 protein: CASSSLRDKNIQYF
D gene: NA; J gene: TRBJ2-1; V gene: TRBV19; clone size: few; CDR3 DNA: TGTGCCAGTAGTAGAGGGGCTAGCTCCTACAATGAGCAGTTCTTC; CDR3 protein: CASSRGASSYNEQFF
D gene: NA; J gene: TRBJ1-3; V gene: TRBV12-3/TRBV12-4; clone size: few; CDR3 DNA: TGTGCCAGCGTCGTAGCTTTGGGAAACACCATATATTTT; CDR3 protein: CASVVALGNTIYF
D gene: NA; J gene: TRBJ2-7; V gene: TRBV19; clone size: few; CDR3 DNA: TGTGCCAGTAGTATAAGCACGGGGGCGGGAGAGCAGTACTTC; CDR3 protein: CASSISTGAGEQYF
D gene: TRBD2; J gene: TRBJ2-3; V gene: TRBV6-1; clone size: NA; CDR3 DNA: TGTGCCAGCAGTCGCGCTAGCGGGGGGGCTACAGATACGCAGTATTTT; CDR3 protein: CASSRASGGATDTQYF
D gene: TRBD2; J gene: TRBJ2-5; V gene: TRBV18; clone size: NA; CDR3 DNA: TGTGCCAGCTCACCGATGGTAGCGGGAGCCCAAGAGACCCAGTACTTC; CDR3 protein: CASSPMVAGAQETQYF
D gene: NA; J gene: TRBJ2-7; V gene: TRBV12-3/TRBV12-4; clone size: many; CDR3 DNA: TGTGCCAGCAGTTTTAGGGGACACGAGCAGTACTTC; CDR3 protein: CASSFRGHEQYF
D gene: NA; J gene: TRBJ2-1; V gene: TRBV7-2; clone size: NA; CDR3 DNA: TGTGCCAGCAGCTTACTAGAAGCCTACAATGAGCAGTTCTTC; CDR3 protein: CASSLLEAYNEQFF
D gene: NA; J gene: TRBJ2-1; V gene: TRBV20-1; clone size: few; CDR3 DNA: TGCAGTGCTAGGCAGGGACACAATGAGCAGTTCTTC; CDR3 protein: CSARQGHNEQFF
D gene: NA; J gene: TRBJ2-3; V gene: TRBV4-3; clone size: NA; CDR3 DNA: TGCGCCAGCAGCCAAGAAGGTCTAATCACAGATACGAAGTATTTT; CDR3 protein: CASSQEGLITDTKYF
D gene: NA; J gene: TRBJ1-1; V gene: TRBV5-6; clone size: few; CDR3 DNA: TGTGCCAGCAGCCGACAGTGGAACACTGAAGCTTTCTTT; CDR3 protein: CASSRQWNTEAFF
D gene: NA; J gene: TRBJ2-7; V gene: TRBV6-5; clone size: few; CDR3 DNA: TGTGCCAGCAGTTTCGACCGCAGGAGCTCCTACGAGCAGTACTTC; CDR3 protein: CASSFDRRSSYEQYF
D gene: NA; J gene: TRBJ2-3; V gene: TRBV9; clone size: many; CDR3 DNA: TGTGCCAGCAGCGTAGCTACGCGGGCCAGGGGCACAGATACGCAGTATTTT; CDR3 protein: CASSVATRARGTDTQYF